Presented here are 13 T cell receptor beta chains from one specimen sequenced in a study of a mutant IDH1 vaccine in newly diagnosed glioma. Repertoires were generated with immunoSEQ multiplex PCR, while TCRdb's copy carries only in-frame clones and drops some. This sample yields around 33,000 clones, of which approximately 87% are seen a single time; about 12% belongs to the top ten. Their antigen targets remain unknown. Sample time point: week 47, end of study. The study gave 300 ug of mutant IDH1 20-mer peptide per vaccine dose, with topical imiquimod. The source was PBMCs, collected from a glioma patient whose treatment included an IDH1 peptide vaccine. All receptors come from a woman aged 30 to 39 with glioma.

CDR3 sequence: CASPWGRGRYQPQHF. CDR3 DNA sequence: TGTGCCAGCCCATGGGGGAGGGGGCGGTATCAGCCCCAGCATTTT. The V gene is TRBV9, the J gene TRBJ1-5; 7 positions match TRBD1. The CDR3 covers 15 residues. Germline loops: CDR1 SGDLS, CDR2 YYNGEE. Trimming cost V 7 bases and J 5 bases; bases outside gene matches: 12. The whole variable domain, filled in from reference TRBV9 and TRBJ1-5, reads DSGVTQTPKHLITATGQRVTLRCSPRSGDLSVYWYQQSLDQGLQFLIQYYNGEERAKGNILERFSAQQFPDLHSELNLSSLELGDSALYFCASPWGRGRYQPQHFGDGTRLSIL.

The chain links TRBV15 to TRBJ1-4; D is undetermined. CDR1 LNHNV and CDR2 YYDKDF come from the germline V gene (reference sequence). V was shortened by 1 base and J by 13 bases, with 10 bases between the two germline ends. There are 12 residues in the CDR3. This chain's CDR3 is CATSRVGSGLFF. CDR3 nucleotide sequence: TGTGCCACCAGCAGAGTTGGCAGCGGACTGTTTTTT.

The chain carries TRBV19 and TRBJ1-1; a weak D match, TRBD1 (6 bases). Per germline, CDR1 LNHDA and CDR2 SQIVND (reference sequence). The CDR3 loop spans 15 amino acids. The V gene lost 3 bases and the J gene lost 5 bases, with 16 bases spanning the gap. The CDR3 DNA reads TGTGCCAGTAGTATTGAAGCCCTGAGGGGGACTGAAGCTTTCTTT. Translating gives CASSIEALRGTEAFF.

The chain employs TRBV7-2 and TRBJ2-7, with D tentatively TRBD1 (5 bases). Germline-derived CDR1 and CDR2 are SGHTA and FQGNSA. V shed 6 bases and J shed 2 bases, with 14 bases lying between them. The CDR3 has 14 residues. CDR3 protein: CASRDKGLPYEQYF. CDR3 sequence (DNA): TGTGCCAGCAGGGATAAGGGGTTGCCCTACGAGCAGTACTTC.

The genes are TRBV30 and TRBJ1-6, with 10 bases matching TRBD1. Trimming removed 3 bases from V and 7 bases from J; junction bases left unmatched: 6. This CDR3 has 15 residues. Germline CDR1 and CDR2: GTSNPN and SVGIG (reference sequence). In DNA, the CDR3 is TGTGCCTGGAGGGGGGGGACAGGGGAAAATTCACCCCTCCACTTT. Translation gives CAWRGGTGENSPLHF.

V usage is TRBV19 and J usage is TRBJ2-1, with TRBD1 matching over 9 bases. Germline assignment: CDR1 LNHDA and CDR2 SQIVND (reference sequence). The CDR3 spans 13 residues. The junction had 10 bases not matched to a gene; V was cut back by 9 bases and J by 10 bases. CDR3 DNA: TGTGCCAGCCTCCCACAGGGGGCGGGAGAGCAGTTCTTC. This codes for CASLPQGAGEQFF.

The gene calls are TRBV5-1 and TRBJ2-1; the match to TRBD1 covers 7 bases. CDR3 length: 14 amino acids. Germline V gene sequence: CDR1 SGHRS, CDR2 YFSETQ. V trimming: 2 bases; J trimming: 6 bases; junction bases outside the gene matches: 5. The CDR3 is CASSLQGKTNEQFF. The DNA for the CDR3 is TGCGCCAGCAGCTTACAGGGGAAAACCAATGAGCAGTTCTTC.

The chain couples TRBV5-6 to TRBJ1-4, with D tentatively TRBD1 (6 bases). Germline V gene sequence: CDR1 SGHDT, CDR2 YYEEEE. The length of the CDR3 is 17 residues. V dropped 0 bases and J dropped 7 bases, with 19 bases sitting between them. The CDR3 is CASSLGIFGGIGEKLFF. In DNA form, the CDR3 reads TGTGCCAGCAGCTTGGGCATTTTCGGGGGCATCGGTGAAAAACTGTTTTTT. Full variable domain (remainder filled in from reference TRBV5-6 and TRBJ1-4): DAGVTQSPTHLIKTRGQQVTLRCSPKSGHDTVSWYQQALGQGPQFIFQYYEEEERQRGNFPDRFSGHQFPNYSSELNVNALLLGDSALYLCASSLGIFGGIGEKLFFGSGTQLSVL.

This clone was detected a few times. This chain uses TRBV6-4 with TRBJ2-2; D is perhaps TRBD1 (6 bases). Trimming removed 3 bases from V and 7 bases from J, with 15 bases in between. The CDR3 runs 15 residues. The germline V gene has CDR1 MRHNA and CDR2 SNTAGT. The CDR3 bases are TGTGCCAGCAGTGAGGGGGCAGGGAAAAGCGGGGAGCTGTTTTTT. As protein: CASSEGAGKSGELFF.

The CDR3 nucleotides are TGTGCCTGGTGCAGGGGCCTAACCTACGAGCAGTACTTC. It yields the protein CAWCRGLTYEQYF. The rearrangement uses TRBV30 and TRBJ2-7; weak D call: TRBD1 (6 bases). The V end lost 5 bases, the J end lost 2 bases, and 13 bases lay between the germline ends. Germline V gene sequence: CDR1 GTSNPN, CDR2 SVGIG (reference sequence). The CDR3 has 13 amino acids.

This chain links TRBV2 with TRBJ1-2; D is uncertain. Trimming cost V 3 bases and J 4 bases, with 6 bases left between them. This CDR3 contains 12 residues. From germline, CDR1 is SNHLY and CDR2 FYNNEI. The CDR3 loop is CASSEVVYGYTF. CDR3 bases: TGTGCCAGCAGTGAGGTAGTCTATGGCTACACCTTC.

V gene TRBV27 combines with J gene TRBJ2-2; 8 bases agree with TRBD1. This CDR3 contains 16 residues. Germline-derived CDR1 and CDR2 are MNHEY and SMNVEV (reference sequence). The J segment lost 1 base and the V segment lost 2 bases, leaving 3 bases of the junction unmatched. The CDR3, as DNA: TGTGCCAGCAGTTTACGGACAGGGAAGAACACCGGGGAGCTGTTTTTT. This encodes CASSLRTGKNTGELFF.

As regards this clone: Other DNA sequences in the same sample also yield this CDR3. The CDR3, as DNA: TGCGCCAGCAGCTACGGACAGGGTGAAGCTTTCTTT. As protein: CASSYGQGEAFF. The V gene is TRBV5-1, the J gene TRBJ1-1; 8 bases fit TRBD1. CDR1 is SGHRS and CDR2 is YFSETQ in the germline V gene. This CDR3 is 12 amino acids long. The junction had 2 bases not matched to a gene; V was cut back by 3 bases and J by 7 bases.